The rows below give T cell receptor beta chains drawn from one sample of a study of shared clonotypes between healthy human individuals. Here immunoSEQ multiplex PCR was the method, and the copy in TCRdb shows in-frame clones only, minus some. The table lists 2 million to 2.5 million clones, approximately 94% of them singletons, with 0.36% in the top ten. The sequenced sample consisted of naive CD4+ T cells from PBMCs. The receptors stem from a young man in good health. Some clones in this sample may be carry-over from other donors' samples. Each CDR3 is given with its conserved first and last residue. A D gene is named only where the DNA matches it firmly. A clone size is listed for some rows: how often the clone was seen (once, few, many), or a class if it is expanded.

D	length	J	V	size	CDR3	DNA
NA	14	TRBJ2-7	TRBV6-1	NA	CASSAQPGPGKQYF	TGTGCCAGCAGCGCCCAACCGGGACCGGGAAAGCAGTACTTC
NA	17	TRBJ2-4	TRBV10-3	NA	CAISGEGGQWPKNIQYF	TGTGCCATCAGTGGGGAAGGTGGGCAGTGGCCCAAAAACATTCAGTACTTC
TRBD1	14	TRBJ2-4	TRBV27	once	CASSPRDSKNIQYF	TGTGCCAGCAGTCCCCGGGACAGTAAAAACATTCAGTACTTC
TRBD1	16	TRBJ1-5	TRBV18	NA	CASSPVPGQGSQPQHF	TGTGCCAGCTCACCCGTTCCTGGACAGGGAAGTCAGCCCCAGCATTTT
NA	17	TRBJ2-1	TRBV27	NA	CASSLRRGRGFGNEQFF	TGTGCCAGCAGTTTAAGGAGAGGGCGGGGTTTTGGGAATGAGCAGTTCTTC
TRBD1	15	TRBJ2-5	TRBV15	NA	CATSRVESGGGTQYF	TGTGCCACCAGCAGAGTTGAATCAGGGGGCGGGACCCAGTACTTC
TRBD1	14	TRBJ2-7	TRBV5-1	few	CASSSGTGGYEQYF	TGCGCCAGCAGCTCCGGGACAGGGGGATACGAGCAGTACTTC
NA	13	TRBJ2-7	TRBV14	NA	CASGRIGNYEQYF	TGTGCCAGCGGTAGGATAGGAAATTACGAGCAGTACTTC
TRBD2	15	TRBJ2-1	TRBV9	NA	CASSVRLAETNEQFF	TGTGCCAGCAGCGTGAGGCTAGCGGAGACCAATGAGCAGTTCTTC
NA	14	TRBJ1-5	TRBV7-2	once	CASSLYPEGQPQHF	TGTGCCAGCAGCTTATATCCCGAGGGGCAGCCCCAGCATTTT
NA	13	TRBJ2-5	TRBV2	NA	CASGGAVQETQYF	TGTGCCAGCGGTGGGGCAGTACAAGAGACCCAGTACTTC
NA	12	TRBJ2-7	TRBV28	NA	CASSLSGKVGDF	TGTGCCAGCAGTTTATCCGGTAAAGTGGGGGACTTC
NA	13	TRBJ2-7	TRBV2	NA	CASSAAGTYEQYF	TGTGCCAGCAGTGCAGCAGGGACCTACGAGCAGTACTTC
NA	12	TRBJ2-7	TRBV28	NA	CASIGGIYEQYF	TGTGCCAGCATTGGGGGAATCTACGAGCAGTACTTC
TRBD2	18	TRBJ2-2	TRBV11-2	NA	CASSPTGGGRPNTGELFF	TGTGCCAGCAGCCCCACCGGGGGCGGGAGGCCAAACACCGGGGAGCTGTTTTTT
NA	14	TRBJ1-2	TRBV28	NA	CASSLIDQDYGYTF	TGTGCCAGCAGTTTAATTGACCAGGACTATGGCTACACCTTC
NA	14	TRBJ2-7	TRBV5-1	NA	CASSSGTAPYEQYF	TGCGCCAGCAGCAGCGGGACAGCGCCCTACGAGCAGTACTTC
TRBD2	18	TRBJ2-7	TRBV10-2	NA	CANLPGLAGDLCSYEQYF	TGCGCCAACTTACCGGGACTAGCGGGAGATTTGTGTTCGTACGAGCAGTACTTC
TRBD1	14	TRBJ1-4	TRBV15	NA	CATSPRTGDEKLFF	TGTGCCACCAGCCCTCGGACAGGGGACGAAAAACTGTTTTTT
NA	12	TRBJ2-2	TRBV7-3	NA	CASSPTSGELFF	TGTGCCAGCAGCCCTACTAGCGGGGAGCTGTTTTTT
NA	14	TRBJ2-7	TRBV19	NA	CASSIGRPREEQYF	TGTGCCAGTAGTATCGGAAGGCCTAGGGAGGAGCAGTACTTC
NA	15	TRBJ1-1	TRBV11-2	NA	CASSLVTKRNTEAFF	TGTGCCAGCAGCTTAGTTACGAAGCGGAACACTGAAGCTTTCTTT
TRBD1	13	TRBJ1-1	TRBV6-5	NA	CASAHRGRYEAFF	TGTGCCAGCGCCCACAGGGGCCGTTATGAAGCTTTCTTT
NA	13	TRBJ1-1	TRBV28	NA	CASRQTVGEVAFF	TGTGCCAGCAGACAGACTGTGGGGGAAGTTGCTTTCTTT
TRBD2	15	TRBJ2-1	TRBV5-1	NA	CASSASGTSYNEQFF	TGCGCCAGCAGCGCTAGCGGGACGTCCTACAATGAGCAGTTCTTC
NA	13	TRBJ2-2	TRBV28	NA	CASSLSQTGELFF	TGTGCCAGCAGTTTATCACAGACCGGGGAGCTGTTTTTT
TRBD2	17	TRBJ2-1	TRBV7-9	NA	CASSSPGLAGGPFRPFF	TGTGCCAGCAGCTCCCCCGGCCTAGCGGGAGGGCCTTTCCGTCCGTTCTTC
TRBD1	14	TRBJ1-2	TRBV30	once	CAWSPDRVRYGYTF	TGTGCCTGGAGTCCTGACAGGGTGAGGTATGGCTACACCTTC
NA	16	TRBJ1-1	TRBV7-5	NA	CARSSPLRGGNTEAFF	TGTGCCAGAAGCTCCCCGTTGAGGGGGGGGAACACTGAAGCTTTCTTT
NA	12	TRBJ2-1	TRBV28	NA	CASRLSSNEQFF	TGTGCCAGCAGGCTCAGTTCCAATGAGCAGTTCTTC
TRBD1	15	TRBJ1-3	TRBV5-4	NA	CASSAGTGSGNTIYF	TGTGCCAGCAGCGCCGGGACAGGCTCTGGAAACACCATATATTTT
TRBD2	14	TRBJ2-7	TRBV4-3	NA	CASSQQRESYEQYF	TGCGCCAGCAGCCAACAGCGGGAGTCGTACGAGCAGTACTTC
NA	14	TRBJ1-1	TRBV30	few	CAWTARRMNTEAFF	TGTGCCTGGACAGCACGGAGGATGAACACTGAAGCTTTCTTT
TRBD1	13	TRBJ2-7	TRBV28	NA	CASSQGGPYEQYF	TGTGCCAGCAGCCAAGGGGGCCCCTACGAGCAGTACTTC
NA	13	TRBJ1-1	TRBV15	NA	CATSREEGTEAFF	TGTGCCACCAGCAGAGAAGAGGGAACTGAAGCTTTCTTT
NA	13	TRBJ1-5	TRBV18	NA	CASSPGSNQPQHF	TGTGCCAGCTCACCAGGTTCCAATCAGCCCCAGCATTTT
TRBD2	15	TRBJ2-1	TRBV10-1	NA	CASKRAGATYNEQFF	TGCGCCAGCAAAAGGGCGGGAGCGACCTACAATGAGCAGTTCTTC